The 22 T cell receptor beta chains presented below share a single source sample, sequenced in a study of T cells in Graves' hyperthyroidism and ophthalmopathy. Researchers amplified the TCR beta CDR3 regions from RNA transcripts. Primed by the HTBI set, a first-round RT-PCR was run on the TCR CDR3. Each CDR3 protein is one row after TCRdb ran MiXCR on the multiplex PCR reads. The sample consists of 500,000 to 800,000 distinct CDR3 sequences, 14% of them appearing once. Source material: blood. The receptors stem from a woman in her 50s with Graves' ophthalmopathy.

This chain connects TRBV7-9 to TRBJ2-7; 7 bases line up with TRBD1. The CDR3 contains 14 residues. The germline CDR1 and CDR2 sequences are SEHNR and FQNEAQ (reference sequence). V was clipped by 3 bases and J by 6 bases; unmatched bases: 8. DNA for the CDR3: TGTGCCAGCAGCTTGAGACAGGGCAACGGCGAGCAGTACTTC. Translating gives CASSLRQGNGEQYF.

This clonotype showed up just a few times. The V call is TRBV5-6, the J call TRBJ1-5; D remains ambiguous. Between the trimmed V and J ends, which lost 1 base and 3 bases, there was a span of 5 bases. This CDR3 contains 13 residues. CDR1 is SGHDT and CDR2 is YYEEEE in the germline V gene. The CDR3 here is CASSLYNNQPQHF. The CDR3 bases are TGTGCCAGCAGCTTGTACAACAATCAGCCCCAGCATTTT.

This clonotype was found many times. This chain uses TRBV28 with TRBJ2-3, with 10 bases matching TRBD2. The CDR3 has 17 amino acids. Germline-derived CDR1 and CDR2 are MDHEN and SYDVKM. V was clipped by 3 bases and J by 0 bases; unmatched bases: 6. DNA of the CDR3: TGTGCCAGCAGTTTCTTATCGACTAGCGGGAGCACAGATACGCAGTATTTT. It specifies CASSFLSTSGSTDTQYF.

This chain joins TRBV6-2 or TRBV6-3 and TRBJ2-3; 10 nucleotides line up with TRBD2. This CDR3 comprises 17 residues. Germline V gene sequence: CDR1 MNHEY, CDR2 SVGEGT. V was clipped by 0 bases and J by 1 base; unmatched bases: 4. CDR3 sequence (DNA): TGTGCCAGCAGTTACTCGCCTAGCGGGGGTGGCACAGATACGCAGTATTTT. This encodes CASSYSPSGGGTDTQYF.

A few counts support this clonotype. The chain has TRBV7-3 and TRBJ2-5; TRBD2 aligns across 9 bases. Per germline, CDR1 SGHTA and CDR2 FQGTGA. This CDR3 spans 14 amino acids. V gave up 5 bases and J gave up 5 bases; unmatched junction bases: 6. CDR3 sequence: CASSGRLAVETQYF. The DNA of the CDR3 is TGTGCCAGCAGCGGCCGACTAGCGGTGGAGACCCAGTACTTC. The variable domain in full, with the rest retrieved from reference TRBV7-3 and TRBJ2-5, is GAGVSQTPSNKVTEKGKYVELRCDPISGHTALYWYRQSLGQGPEFLIYFQGTGAADDSGLPNDRFFAVRPEGSVSTLKIQRTERGDSAVYLCASSGRLAVETQYFGPGTRLLVL.

By frequency in the sample, this clonotype is medium-sized. The chain joins TRBV28 to TRBJ2-1; D gene ambiguous. The CDR3 is made up of 11 amino acids. Trimming stripped 8 bases from V and 4 bases from J, with 6 bases between. Per germline, CDR1 MDHEN and CDR2 SYDVKM. CDR3 region: CASSRYNEQFF. DNA of the CDR3: TGTGCCAGCTCACGATACAATGAGCAGTTCTTC.

This clonotype was recorded a few times. An end of the junction does not agree with germline; a read error may underlie this. The chain has TRBV13 and TRBJ2-7; 12 bases map to TRBD2. Germline CDR1 is PRHDT and CDR2 is FYEKMQ (reference sequence). This CDR3 spans 15 amino acids. CDR3 bases: TGTGCCAGCAGCATAGGACTAGCGGGATCCTACGAGCAGTACTTC. Translating gives CASSIGLAGSYEQYF. Supplemented by reference TRBV13 and TRBJ2-7, the full variable domain reads AAGVIQSPRHLIKEKRETATLKCYPIPRHDTVYWYQQGPGQDPQFLISFYEKMQSDKGSIPDRFSAQQFSDYHSELNMSSLELGDSALYFCASSIGLAGSYEQYFGPGTRLTVT.

This clonotype showed up many times. The chain combines TRBV2 with TRBJ2-3; 16 nucleotides agree with TRBD2. Germline V gene data show CDR1 as SNHLY and CDR2 as FYNNEI. This CDR3 comprises 18 residues. The V and J ends lost 4 bases and 0 bases, in that order; junction bases with no gene match: 4. Here the CDR3 DNA reads TGTGCCAGCAGTGGCGGGACTAGCGGGAGGGCTAGCACAGATACGCAGTATTTT. Translated: CASSGGTSGRASTDTQYF.

The J gene is TRBJ2-2, the V gene TRBV27; D is uncertain. The germline V and J ends were trimmed by 6 bases and 1 base, with 12 bases remaining between them. CDR1 MNHEY and CDR2 SMNVEV come from the germline V gene (reference sequence). This CDR3 spans 15 amino acids. CDR3 DNA sequence: TGTGCCAGCAGCCCCCCTTGGCGGAACACCGGGGAGCTGTTTTTT. As protein: CASSPPWRNTGELFF.

This clonotype was observed at least ten times. V usage is TRBV20-1 and J usage is TRBJ2-3; no reliable D call. Looked up from germline, CDR1 is DFQATT and CDR2 is SNEGSKA (reference sequence). This CDR3 is 16 amino acids long. The germline V and J ends were trimmed by 3 bases and 1 base, with 17 bases remaining between them. The CDR3 is CSASERGRLGTDTQYF. For the CDR3, the DNA is TGCAGTGCTAGCGAGCGTGGCAGACTCGGCACAGATACGCAGTATTTT.

The chain combines TRBV29-1 with TRBJ1-3; D is undetermined. Germline V gene data show CDR1 as SQVTM and CDR2 as ANQGSEA. V lost 4 bases to trimming and J lost 0 bases, with 7 bases between them. The CDR3 has 13 residues. The CDR3 reads CSVARSSGNTIYF. Here the CDR3 DNA reads TGCAGCGTTGCGCGGAGCTCTGGAAACACCATATATTTT. Filled out from reference TRBV29-1 and TRBJ1-3, the complete variable domain reads SAVISQKPSRDICQRGTSLTIQCQVDSQVTMMFWYRQQPGQSLTLIATANQGSEATYESGFVIDKFPISRPNLTFSTLTVSNMSPEDSSIYLCSVARSSGNTIYFGEGSWLTVV.

This clonotype was detected ten times or more. The chain uses TRBV28 and TRBJ1-5, with 7 positions matching TRBD1. Germline V lookup: CDR1 MDHEN, CDR2 SYDVKM. There are 14 residues in the CDR3. V gave up 2 bases and J gave up 7 bases; unmatched junction bases: 5. The chain's CDR3 is CASSLGDRVQPQHF. CDR3 coding DNA: TGTGCCAGCAGTTTAGGCGACAGGGTCCAGCCCCAGCATTTT.

This clonotype came up many times. This chain joins TRBV7-2 and TRBJ2-7; TRBD2 might be the D (6 bases). The CDR3 consists of 15 residues. Germline loops: CDR1 SGHTA, CDR2 FQGNSA. Trimming cost V 1 base and J 3 bases, with 13 bases left between them. CDR3 nucleotides: TGTGCCAGCAGCTTAGATCTCGGGGGAGTCTACGAGCAGTACTTC. Residues: CASSLDLGGVYEQYF.

The CDR3 loop is CATSPSTGGFRPGELFF. The CDR3 nucleotides are TGTGCCACCAGTCCCTCAACAGGGGGCTTCCGCCCCGGGGAGCTGTTTTTT. This chain links TRBV24-1 with TRBJ2-2; 9 bases map to TRBD1. The germline V gene has CDR1 KGHDR and CDR2 SFDVKD. With 6 bases clipped from V and 6 bases from J, the junction kept 13 bases outside the gene matches. The CDR3 contains 17 residues.

The sample holds many counts of this clonotype. V gene TRBV5-1 combines with J gene TRBJ2-1; 10 bases match TRBD2. V dropped 4 bases and J dropped 4; count of bases not matched to a gene: 5. CDR3 size: 15 residues. CDR1 SGHRS and CDR2 YFSETQ come from the germline V gene. CDR3: CASSHLAGEYNEQFF. The CDR3 coding sequence is TGCGCCAGCAGCCACCTAGCGGGAGAGTACAATGAGCAGTTCTTC.

This clonotype was counted many times. This chain uses TRBV5-1 with TRBJ2-3; TRBD1 is a possible D gene (6 bases). V gave up 4 bases and J gave up 2 bases, with 14 bases separating them. This CDR3 has 15 amino acids. Germline values: CDR1 SGHRS, CDR2 YFSETQ. CDR3 in DNA: TGCGCCAGCAGCCAAAGAGGGACAACCACAGATACGCAGTATTTT. It encodes CASSQRGTTTDTQYF.

The genes are TRBV19 and TRBJ1-1; 8 bases are shared with TRBD1. The CDR3 has 17 amino acids. V lost 1 base, J lost 3 bases, and 10 bases stayed unmatched. The V gene's germline CDR1 is LNHDA and CDR2 SQIVND (reference sequence). The CDR3, as DNA: TGTGCCAGTAGTATAGGAGCAGGGGGCGTCATGGACACTGAAGCTTTCTTT. Translation gives CASSIGAGGVMDTEAFF.

This clonotype was seen at least ten times. The chain couples TRBV29-1 to TRBJ2-7, with 13 positions matching TRBD2. After removal of 4 bases from V and 4 bases from J, the junction contained 16 bases not matched to a gene. CDR1 SQVTM and CDR2 ANQGSEA come from the germline V gene. This CDR3 spans 18 amino acids. CDR3 nucleotide sequence: TGCAGCGTTGGCCTTCTGAAGGGACTAGCGGGAAATAGGTACGAGCAGTACTTC. It yields the protein CSVGLLKGLAGNRYEQYF.

CDR3 bases: TGCAGTGCTCCCGGGAGGGGGGAGCTGTTTTTT. Protein sequence: CSAPGRGELFF. The chain is built from TRBV20-1 and TRBJ2-2; 7 bases agree with TRBD2. The CDR3 is 11 amino acids. Trimming removed 5 bases from V and 8 bases from J; junction bases left unmatched: 2. Looked up from germline, CDR1 is DFQATT and CDR2 is SNEGSKA (reference sequence).

The chain combines TRBV20-1 with TRBJ2-7, with 14 nucleotides matching TRBD2. V dropped 1 base and J dropped 2; count of bases not matched to a gene: 10. Germline CDR1 reads DFQATT; CDR2 reads SNEGSKA (reference sequence). This CDR3 contains 18 residues. For the CDR3, the DNA is TGCAGTGCTAGAGGGGAAGGGAGACTAGCGGGAGGGACCTACGAGCAGTACTTC. This sequence encodes CSARGEGRLAGGTYEQYF.

This clonotype appeared many times. This rearrangement joins TRBV18 to TRBJ1-1; 7 nucleotides match TRBD1. V trimming: 4 bases; J trimming: 1 base; junction bases outside the gene matches: 6. The CDR3 length is 15 residues. In germline, CDR1 is KGHSH, CDR2 LQKENI. Here the CDR3 reads CASSQAGTANTEAFF. CDR3 bases: TGTGCCAGCTCACAGGCCGGGACAGCGAACACTGAAGCTTTCTTT.

This clonotype has ten or more counts. The CDR3 DNA sequence: TGTGCCAGGTCTAGCGGGTTCACCTACAATGAGCAGTTCTTC. This sequence encodes CARSSGFTYNEQFF. The gene calls are TRBV2 and TRBJ2-1, with 8 bases identical to TRBD2. CDR1 SNHLY and CDR2 FYNNEI come from the germline V gene. V lost 9 bases to trimming and J lost 2 bases; unmatched junction nucleotides: 6. The CDR3 loop spans 14 amino acids.